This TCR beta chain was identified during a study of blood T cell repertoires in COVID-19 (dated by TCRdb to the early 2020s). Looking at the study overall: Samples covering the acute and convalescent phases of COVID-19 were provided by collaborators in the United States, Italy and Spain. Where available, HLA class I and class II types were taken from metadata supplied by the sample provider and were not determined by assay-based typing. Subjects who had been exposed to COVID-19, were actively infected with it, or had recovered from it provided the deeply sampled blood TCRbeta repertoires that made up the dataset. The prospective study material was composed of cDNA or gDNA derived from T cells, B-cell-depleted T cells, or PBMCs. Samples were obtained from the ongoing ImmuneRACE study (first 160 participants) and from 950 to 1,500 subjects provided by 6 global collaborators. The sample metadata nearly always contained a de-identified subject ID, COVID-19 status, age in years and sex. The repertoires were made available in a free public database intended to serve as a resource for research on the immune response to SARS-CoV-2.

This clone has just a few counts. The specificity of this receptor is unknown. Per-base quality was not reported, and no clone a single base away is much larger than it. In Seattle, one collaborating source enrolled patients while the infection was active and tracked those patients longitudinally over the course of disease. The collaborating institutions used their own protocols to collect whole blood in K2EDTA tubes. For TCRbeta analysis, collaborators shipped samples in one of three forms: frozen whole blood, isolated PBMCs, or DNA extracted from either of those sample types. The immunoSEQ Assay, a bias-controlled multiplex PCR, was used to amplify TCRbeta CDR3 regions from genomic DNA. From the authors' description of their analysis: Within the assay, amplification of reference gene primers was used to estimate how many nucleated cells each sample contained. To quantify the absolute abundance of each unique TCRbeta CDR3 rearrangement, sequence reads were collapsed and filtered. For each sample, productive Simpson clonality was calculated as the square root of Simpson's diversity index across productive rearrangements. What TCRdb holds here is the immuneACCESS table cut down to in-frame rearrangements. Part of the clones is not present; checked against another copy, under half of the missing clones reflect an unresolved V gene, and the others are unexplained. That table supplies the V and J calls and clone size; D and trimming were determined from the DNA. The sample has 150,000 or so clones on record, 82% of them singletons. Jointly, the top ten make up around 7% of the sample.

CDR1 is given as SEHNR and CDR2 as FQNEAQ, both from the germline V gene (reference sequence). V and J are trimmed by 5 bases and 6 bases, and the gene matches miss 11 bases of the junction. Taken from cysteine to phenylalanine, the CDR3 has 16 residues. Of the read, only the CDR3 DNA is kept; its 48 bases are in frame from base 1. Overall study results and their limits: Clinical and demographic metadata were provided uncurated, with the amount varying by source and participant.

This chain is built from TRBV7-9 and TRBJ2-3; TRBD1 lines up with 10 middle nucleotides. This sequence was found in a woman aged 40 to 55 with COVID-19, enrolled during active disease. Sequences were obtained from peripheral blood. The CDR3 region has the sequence CASSQWDRGPVDTQYF. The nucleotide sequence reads TGTGCCAGCAGCCAATGGGACAGGGGTCCGGTGGATACGCAGTATTTT.